These 26 T cell receptor beta chains originate from one sample sequenced in a study. One entry per CDR3 protein results from TCRdb running MiXCR on the RT-PCR reads. This repertoire shows approximately 720,000 distinct CDR3 sequences, about 14% found once; its top ten account for 3% to 4.5%. The sequenced sample consisted of memory CD4+ T cells from blood. The origin of the receptors is a female donor in good health, serving as a healthy control.

In its sample, this clonotype was seen a few times. The chain uses TRBV20-1 and TRBJ1-6; D gene uncertain. The CDR3 runs to 11 residues. Germline CDR1 DFQATT, CDR2 SNEGSKA (reference sequence). Trimming removed 5 bases at V and 7 bases at J, with 6 bases between. CDR3 DNA: TGCAGTGCTCTGTGGAATTCACCCCTCCACTTT. It encodes CSALWNSPLHF.

CDR3: CASRGIWEWGLAGTGADTQYF. CDR3 nucleotide sequence: TGTGCCAGCAGGGGCATATGGGAGTGGGGACTAGCGGGGACGGGCGCAGATACGCAGTATTTT. The V and J genes are TRBV6-6 and TRBJ2-3, with 13 bases fitting TRBD2. This CDR3 is built from 21 residues. Germline CDR1 MNHNY, CDR2 SVGAGI (reference sequence). The V segment lost 6 bases and the J segment 4 bases; nucleotides outside the gene matches: 22.

In this sample, this clonotype turned up many times. This chain connects TRBV7-2 to TRBJ2-7, with TRBD2 as a possible D gene (6 bases). The germline V gene has CDR1 SGHTA and CDR2 FQGNSA. V lost 5 bases and J lost 4, with 6 bases in between. CDR3 size: 11 residues. CDR3 protein: CASSREYEQYF. CDR3 coding DNA: TGTGCCAGCAGCCGGGAGTACGAGCAGTACTTC. Combining the CDR3 with reference TRBV7-2 and TRBJ2-7 gives the whole variable domain GAGVSQSPSNKVTEKGKDVELRCDPISGHTALYWYRQSLGQGLEFLIYFQGNSAPDKSGLPSDRFSAERTGGSVSTLTIQRTQQEDSAVYLCASSREYEQYFGPGTRLTVT.

This clonotype was counted a few times. The chain recombines TRBV9 with TRBJ2-1; 10 nucleotides match TRBD2. Germline V lookup: CDR1 SGDLS, CDR2 YYNGEE. This CDR3 comprises 17 residues. Germline trimming cut 0 bases from V and 3 bases from J; bases unmatched to any gene: 6. The CDR3 loop is CASSVGTSGIDYNEQFF. The CDR3 DNA sequence: TGTGCCAGCAGCGTAGGAACTAGCGGGATTGACTACAATGAGCAGTTCTTC. Filled out from reference TRBV9 and TRBJ2-1, the complete variable domain reads DSGVTQTPKHLITATGQRVTLRCSPRSGDLSVYWYQQSLDQGLQFLIQYYNGEERAKGNILERFSAQQFPDLHSELNLSSLELGDSALYFCASSVGTSGIDYNEQFFGPGTRLTVL.

The chain combines TRBV7-9 with TRBJ1-3; D is ambiguous. The V and J ends lost 5 bases and 3 bases respectively, with 8 bases between them. From germline, CDR1 is SEHNR and CDR2 FQNEAQ (reference sequence). The CDR3 spans 13 residues. CDR3 sequence: CASSIGNGNTIYF. The CDR3 DNA is TGTGCCAGCAGCATCGGCAATGGAAACACCATATATTTT. The full variable domain, its missing parts supplied by reference TRBV7-9 and TRBJ1-3, is DTGVSQNPRHKITKRGQNVTFRCDPISEHNRLYWYRQTLGQGPEFLTYFQNEAQLEKSRLLSDRFSAERPKGSFSTLEIQRTEQGDSAMYLCASSIGNGNTIYFGEGSWLTVV.

The chain carries TRBV3-2 and TRBJ2-1; the table calls TRBD1, which could not be checked here. TRBV3-2 is designated a pseudogene. The CDR3 loop spans 13 amino acids. The CDR3, as DNA: TGTGCCAGCAGCCAAGATTACCCGGGGGAGCAGTTCTTC. Its translation: CASSQDYPGEQFF.

This clonotype was observed at least ten times. The chain employs TRBV27 and TRBJ2-2; TRBD1 is a possible D gene (5 bases). This CDR3 has 15 residues. Trimming removed 8 bases at V and 3 bases at J, with 16 bases between. Germline CDR1 and CDR2: MNHEY and SMNVEV (reference sequence). The CDR3 DNA sequence: TGTGCCAGCGCCCGCTCAGACAGAGACACCGGGGAGCTGTTTTTT. This sequence encodes CASARSDRDTGELFF.

This clonotype was counted many times. The chain is built from TRBV7-3 and TRBJ2-1; D ambiguous. The CDR3 covers 13 residues. V lost 1 base to trimming and J lost 9 bases, with 10 bases between them. CDR1 and CDR2 (germline): SGHTA, FQGTGA. The CDR3 here is CASSLIDWSEQFF. The CDR3 DNA reads TGTGCCAGCAGCTTAATAGACTGGAGTGAGCAGTTCTTC.

Only a few counts were recorded for this clonotype. For the CDR3, the DNA is TGTGCCAGCAGCCTCGGGGGGTGGAGGGAAGCTTTCTTT. It codes for CASSLGGWREAFF. The chain joins TRBV12-3 or TRBV12-4 to TRBJ1-1, with a weak D call TRBD1 (5 bases). The CDR3 loop spans 13 amino acids. Trimming took 6 bases from V and 8 from J, leaving 16 bases between them.

The chain joins TRBV4-1 to TRBJ1-4; 9 bases agree with TRBD1. V lost 3 bases to trimming and J lost 5 bases; unmatched junction nucleotides: 7. CDR3 size: 16 residues. Germline V lookup: CDR1 MGHRA, CDR2 YSYEKL. The CDR3 DNA reads TGCGCCAGCAGCCATGCCGGGACAGGGAACAATGAAAAACTGTTTTTT. This gives the protein CASSHAGTGNNEKLFF.

The rearrangement joins TRBV2 to TRBJ2-2; the match to TRBD1 covers 7 bases. This CDR3 is built from 14 residues. Germline V gives CDR1 SNHLY, CDR2 FYNNEI. V was clipped by 7 bases and J by 4 bases; unmatched bases: 6. The CDR3 sequence is CASMPTGATGELFF. The DNA of the CDR3 is TGTGCCAGCATGCCAACAGGGGCCACCGGGGAGCTGTTTTTT.

The chain is built from TRBV29-1 and TRBJ2-1; D assignment may be TRBD1 or TRBD2 (6 bases each). The germline V gene has CDR1 SQVTM and CDR2 ANQGSEA. V was clipped by 5 bases and J by 5 bases, with 19 bases between them. The CDR3 spans 15 residues. The CDR3 region has the DNA TGCAGCGTTAGCCGGGGGACATATAAGGACAATGAGCAGTTCTTC. Protein sequence: CSVSRGTYKDNEQFF.

The genes are TRBV5-1 and TRBJ2-1, with 13 bases aligning to TRBD2. This CDR3 comprises 20 residues. Germline V gene data show CDR1 as SGHRS and CDR2 as YFSETQ. V lost 0 bases to trimming and J lost 0 bases; unmatched junction nucleotides: 9. The CDR3 sequence: CASSLDGLAGVSRSYNEQFF. In DNA, the CDR3 is TGCGCCAGCAGCTTGGATGGACTAGCGGGAGTATCCCGCTCCTACAATGAGCAGTTCTTC.

This clonotype has at least ten counts. This rearrangement joins TRBV6-2 or TRBV6-3 to TRBJ2-2; D is possibly TRBD2 (6 bases). Germline CDR1 is MNHEY and CDR2 is SVGEGT. The CDR3 contains 16 residues. Trimming removed 5 bases at V and 6 bases at J, with 19 bases between. CDR3 region: CASSPDYRELAGELFF. The CDR3 region has the DNA TGTGCCAGCAGTCCGGACTATCGGGAGCTCGCCGGGGAGCTGTTTTTT.

This clonotype was counted many times. The chain combines TRBV27 with TRBJ1-5; 8 bases match TRBD1. The germline gives CDR1 MNHEY, CDR2 SMNVEV (reference sequence). The CDR3 has 13 amino acids. J lost 7 bases, V lost 3 bases, and 2 bases had no gene match. The CDR3 sequence is CASSFDRGQPQHF. The CDR3 DNA is TGTGCCAGCAGTTTTGACAGGGGACAGCCCCAGCATTTT.

The V gene is TRBV20-1, the J gene TRBJ1-2; 7 bases are a match to TRBD1. The CDR3 covers 15 residues. V gave up 6 bases and J gave up 4 bases; unmatched junction bases: 14. The germline CDR1 and CDR2 sequences are DFQATT and SNEGSKA (reference sequence). The CDR3 region has the DNA TGCAGTGCGAGGCCCGGGGCAGGGGGGACCTATGGCTACACCTTC. It is translated as CSARPGAGGTYGYTF.

The genes are TRBV24-1 and TRBJ1-2, with 7 bases aligning to TRBD1. CDR3 size: 14 residues. The V segment lost 5 bases and the J segment 7 bases; nucleotides outside the gene matches: 9. CDR1 is KGHDR and CDR2 is SFDVKD in the germline V gene. The CDR3 bases are TGTGCCACCAGTGCCCCCGGGACAGACCGTGGCTACACCTTC. It translates to CATSAPGTDRGYTF.

The chain uses TRBV18 and TRBJ2-5; a weak D match, TRBD1 (5 bases). CDR1 is KGHSH and CDR2 is LQKENI in the germline V gene. Trimming pared 6 bases from V and 5 bases from J, leaving 16 bases between. This CDR3 has 14 amino acids. The CDR3 is CASSQYKTDETQYF. CDR3 nucleotide sequence: TGTGCCAGCTCGCAATACAAGACAGACGAGACCCAGTACTTC.

The chain uses TRBV20-1 and TRBJ1-4; perhaps TRBD1 as D (6 bases). V gave up 3 bases and J gave up 3 bases, with 14 bases separating them. Looked up from germline, CDR1 is DFQATT and CDR2 is SNEGSKA (reference sequence). The CDR3 loop spans 15 amino acids. CDR3 region: CSASDPRGANEKLFF. The CDR3 DNA reads TGCAGTGCTAGCGATCCCAGGGGAGCTAATGAAAAACTGTTTTTT.

The chain joins TRBV30 to TRBJ1-6; 8 nucleotides align to TRBD1. CDR3 length equals 16 residues. With 0 bases clipped from V and 8 bases from J, the junction kept 9 bases outside the gene matches. Germline CDR1 is GTSNPN and CDR2 is SVGIG (reference sequence). DNA for the CDR3: TGTGCCTGGAGTGTACCCAGGGGGCGTTCGGATTCACCCCTCCACTTT. It specifies CAWSVPRGRSDSPLHF. The complete variable domain, with remaining parts taken from reference TRBV30 and TRBJ1-6, reads SQTIHQWPATLVQPVGSPLSLECTVEGTSNPNLYWYRQAAGRGLQLLFYSVGIGQISSEVPQNLSASRPQDRQFILSSKKLLLSDSGFYLCAWSVPRGRSDSPLHFGNGTRLTVT.

V is TRBV11-2 and J is TRBJ2-3, with D possibly matching TRBD2 (6 bases). The CDR3 consists of 16 residues. Trimming took 5 bases from V and 3 from J, leaving 18 bases between them. Germline assignment: CDR1 SGHAT and CDR2 FQNNGV. CDR3 region: CASSTAGGLGTDTQYF. In DNA form, the CDR3 reads TGTGCCAGCAGCACCGCCGGGGGTCTTGGGACAGATACGCAGTATTTT.

In this sample, this clonotype turned up a few times. The V call is TRBV7-2, the J call TRBJ2-1, with 13 bases fitting TRBD2. V was pared by 3 bases and J by 3 bases, with 5 bases of the junction left unmatched. This CDR3 spans 17 amino acids. Germline values: CDR1 SGHTA, CDR2 FQGNSA. For the CDR3, the DNA is TGTGCCAGCAGCTTCCCCGGGACTAGCGGGATCTACAATGAGCAGTTCTTC. Amino acid sequence: CASSFPGTSGIYNEQFF.

This clonotype was found many times. The chain combines TRBV28 with TRBJ2-2; D perhaps matches TRBD1 (6 bases). V was clipped by 7 bases and J by 4 bases, with 10 bases between them. Germline-derived CDR1 and CDR2 are MDHEN and SYDVKM. There are 13 residues in the CDR3. CDR3 residues: CASTDSRTGELFF. CDR3 DNA sequence: TGTGCCAGCACGGACAGCCGCACCGGGGAGCTGTTTTTT.

The gene calls are TRBV3-1 and TRBJ2-2; the match to TRBD2 covers 11 bases. Germline CDR1 LGHDT, CDR2 YNNKEL (reference sequence). V shed 4 bases, J shed 5 bases, and the junction held 6 bases outside the gene matches. This CDR3 has 16 amino acids. Here the CDR3 reads CASSPIAGGRTGELFF. CDR3 in DNA: TGTGCCAGCAGCCCGATAGCGGGAGGGCGTACCGGGGAGCTGTTTTTT.

The CDR3 is CASSLSSTNEKLFF. In nucleotides, the CDR3 is TGTGCCAGCAGTTTGAGCTCAACTAATGAAAAACTGTTTTTT. The chain has TRBV28 and TRBJ1-4; no clear D. The germline CDR1 and CDR2 sequences are MDHEN and SYDVKM. This CDR3 spans 14 amino acids. V lost 3 bases and J 0 bases, leaving 5 bases between the germline ends.

This clonotype was counted between two and nine times. CDR3 amino acids: CASSYPGGSSNQPQHF. In DNA, the CDR3 is TGTGCCAGCAGTTACCCTGGGGGGAGTAGCAATCAGCCCCAGCATTTT. V and J are TRBV6-2 or TRBV6-3 and TRBJ1-5, with D perhaps TRBD1 (5 bases). Trimming pared 2 bases from V and 0 bases from J, leaving 11 bases between. In germline, CDR1 is MNHEY, CDR2 SVGEGT. The CDR3 runs to 16 residues.